This T cell receptor (beta chain) was captured in a study of CDR3 diversity in severe acne. In its sample, this clonotype was seen a few times. Trimming pared 3 bases from V and 4 bases from J, leaving 13 bases between. Germline V gene lookup returns CDR1 SGHRS and CDR2 YFSETQ. This CDR3 comprises 14 residues. Each CDR3 protein gets one entry after TCRdb re-called the PCR reads with MiXCR. The sample yields 89,000 or so distinct CDR3 sequences, around half seen once. The TCR sequence derives from a male donor in good health, serving as a control. The material sequenced was blood. The chain links TRBV5-1 to TRBJ1-1; tentative D call: TRBD1 (6 bases). CDR3 sequence: CASSSTGSSTEAFF. The CDR3 nucleotides read TGCGCCAGCAGCTCTACAGGGTCTAGCACTGAAGCTTTCTTT.